The 24 T cell receptor beta chains listed next were all sequenced from one sample in a study of blood T cell repertoires in COVID-19. The assay was immunoSEQ multiplex PCR, and TCRdb's table has in-frame clones only and misses some. The repertoire includes some 150,000 clones, 81% of them detected once, and 7% to 10% sits in the top ten. Sequencing was done on a sample of peripheral blood. The receptors come from a human donor with acute or convalescent COVID-19. The donor label of this sample is uncertain.

V and J are TRBV19 and TRBJ1-5; no clear D gene. Germline values: CDR1 LNHDA, CDR2 SQIVND (reference sequence). V lost 3 bases and J 4 bases, leaving 7 bases between the germline ends. The CDR3 sequence is 13 residues long. CDR3 nucleotide sequence: TGTGCCAGTAGTATTCGAGAAAATCAGCCCCAGCATTTT. Translation: CASSIRENQPQHF.

The chain employs TRBV9 and TRBJ1-2; D is perhaps TRBD1 (6 bases). Between the trimmed V and J ends, which lost 0 bases and 3 bases, there was a span of 12 bases. The V gene's germline CDR1 is SGDLS and CDR2 YYNGEE. The CDR3 sequence is 15 residues long. The CDR3 nucleotides are TGTGCCAGCAGCGTAGGCGAGTCAGGGGACTATGGCTACACCTTC. Residues: CASSVGESGDYGYTF.

The chain carries TRBV2 and TRBJ2-7, with D possibly being TRBD1 (6 bases). The CDR3 consists of 13 residues. Germline V lookup: CDR1 SNHLY, CDR2 FYNNEI. V was clipped by 2 bases and J by 7 bases, with 12 bases between them. The CDR3 nucleotides read TGTGCCAGCAGTGAAAGGAGGACAGAAGAGCAGTACGTC. This sequence encodes CASSERRTEEQYV.

The J gene is TRBJ1-2, the V gene TRBV6-5; TRBD1 aligns across 7 bases. The V segment lost 0 bases and the J segment 8 bases; nucleotides outside the gene matches: 3. Germline V gene lookup returns CDR1 MNHEY and CDR2 SVGAGI. The CDR3 has 13 amino acids. The CDR3 spells CASSYSTGQGYTF. The CDR3 DNA follows: TGTGCCAGCAGTTACTCGACGGGACAGGGCTACACCTTC.

This chain links TRBV7-2 with TRBJ1-5, with TRBD1 matching 12 bases. The CDR3 is 15 amino acids. From germline, CDR1 is SGHTA and CDR2 FQGNSA. Unmatched junction bases numbered 6, after V lost 5 bases and J lost 7 bases. The CDR3: CASSPGQGAGQPQHF. In nucleotides, the CDR3 is TGTGCCAGCAGCCCGGGACAGGGGGCAGGGCAGCCCCAGCATTTT. Together with reference TRBV7-2 and TRBJ1-5, the CDR3 gives the full variable domain: GAGVSQSPSNKVTEKGKDVELRCDPISGHTALYWYRQSLGQGLEFLIYFQGNSAPDKSGLPSDRFSAERTGGSVSTLTIQRTQQEDSAVYLCASSPGQGAGQPQHFGDGTRLSIL.

This clone was observed a single time. The J gene is TRBJ1-6, the V gene TRBV11-2; D might be TRBD1 (5 bases). The CDR3 is 15 amino acids. Germline lookup yields CDR1 SGHAT and CDR2 FQNNGV. V lost 0 bases and J 8 bases, leaving 11 bases between the germline ends. CDR3 residues: CASSLDPGPYSPLHF. The CDR3 DNA sequence: TGTGCCAGCAGCTTAGATCCAGGGCCCTATTCACCCCTCCACTTT.

This clone was seen a single time. The rearrangement joins TRBV11-2 to TRBJ2-2; D might be TRBD1 (5 bases). Trimming stripped 2 bases from V and 5 bases from J, with 21 bases between. Germline assignment: CDR1 SGHAT and CDR2 FQNNGV. The CDR3 is 18 residues long. The CDR3 bases are TGTGCCAGCAGCTTAAAGACTCCCTCCCATCAGGGAACCGGGGAGCTGTTTTTT. Its translation: CASSLKTPSHQGTGELFF.

V gene TRBV25-1 combines with J gene TRBJ1-4; TRBD1 might be the D (5 bases). V shed 8 bases and J shed 11 bases, with 9 bases lying between them. The CDR3 sequence is 10 residues long. CDR1 and CDR2 from the germline V gene are MGHDK and SYGVNS. The CDR3 here is CASWQGKLFF. Here the CDR3 DNA reads TGTGCCAGCTGGCAGGGTAAACTGTTTTTT.

The chain couples TRBV19 to TRBJ2-7; possibly TRBD1 for D (6 bases). V was cut by 3 bases and J by 4 bases, with 19 bases left in between. Germline V gene lookup returns CDR1 LNHDA and CDR2 SQIVND (reference sequence). The CDR3 length is 16 residues. CDR3: CASSIFLPGHKYEQYV. The CDR3 coding sequence is TGTGCCAGTAGTATTTTTTTGCCGGGACATAAATACGAGCAGTACGTC.

The chain uses TRBV9 and TRBJ1-3; TRBD1 matches at 11 bases. From germline, CDR1 is SGDLS and CDR2 YYNGEE. The CDR3 sequence is 17 residues long. Trimming at V came to 4 bases and at J to 3 bases, leaving 9 bases not matched to a gene. As DNA, the CDR3 is TGTGCCAGCAGCCAACTAGGGACAGGGGGTAGTGGAAACACCATATATTTT. Protein product: CASSQLGTGGSGNTIYF.

There are a few counts of this clone. The gene calls are TRBV7-2 and TRBJ1-2; D unclear. V gave up 1 base and J gave up 4 bases, with 13 bases separating them. CDR1 is SGHTA, CDR2 FQGNSA, per germline. The CDR3 spans 15 residues. Here the CDR3 DNA reads TGTGCCAGCAGCTTAGGAGGAGGCGGGTTCTATGGCTACACCTTC. This codes for CASSLGGGGFYGYTF.

The V and J genes are TRBV25-1 and TRBJ2-5, with TRBD1 identical over 9 bases. Per the germline V gene, CDR1 is MGHDK and CDR2 is SYGVNS. CDR3 length: 15 amino acids. V gave up 4 bases and J gave up 5 bases; unmatched junction bases: 8. The CDR3 region has the DNA TGTGCCAGCAGTGCAGGACAGGGGAGTGTGGAGACCCAGTACTTC. Translating it yields CASSAGQGSVETQYF. Together with reference TRBV25-1 and TRBJ2-5, the CDR3 gives the full variable domain: EADIYQTPRYLVIGTGKKITLECSQTMGHDKMYWYQQDPGMELHLIHYSYGVNSTEKGDLSSESTVSRIRTEHFPLTLESARPSHTSQYLCASSAGQGSVETQYFGPGTRLLVL.

This clone came up a few times. For the CDR3, the DNA is TGTGCCTGCGGACAGGCGAACACCGGGGAGCTGTTTTTT. It is translated as CACGQANTGELFF. The V gene is TRBV6-6, the J gene TRBJ2-2; 7 bases map to TRBD1. CDR1 is MNHNY and CDR2 is SVGAGI in the germline V gene (reference sequence). This CDR3 is built from 13 residues. The J segment lost 0 bases and the V segment lost 11 bases, leaving 3 bases of the junction unmatched.

J is TRBJ1-2 and V is TRBV5-1; TRBD1 matches 10 bases. The CDR3 has 15 amino acids. From germline, CDR1 is SGHRS and CDR2 YFSETQ. The V and J ends lost 4 bases and 4 bases, in that order; junction bases with no gene match: 7. The DNA for the CDR3 is TGCGCCAGCAGCCCAAGACAGGGGGCGGTCTATGGCTACACCTTC. Translating gives CASSPRQGAVYGYTF.

This clone was recorded only once. This chain joins TRBV13 and TRBJ2-1; D might be TRBD2 (6 bases). There are 16 residues in the CDR3. Trimming cost V 5 bases and J 9 bases, with 23 bases left between them. Germline lookup yields CDR1 PRHDT and CDR2 FYEKMQ (reference sequence). CDR3 DNA sequence: TGTGCCAGCAGCCCCCTCTTGCGGGGCCGCCACGGTGAGCAGTTCTTC. Translation gives CASSPLLRGRHGEQFF.

The chain employs TRBV5-6 and TRBJ1-5, with 7 bases that match TRBD1. V was clipped by 0 bases and J by 4 bases; unmatched bases: 7. The CDR3 has 16 residues. Germline V gene data show CDR1 as SGHDT and CDR2 as YYEEEE. This chain's CDR3 is CASSLGVWDRNQPQHF. DNA of the CDR3: TGTGCCAGCAGCTTGGGCGTTTGGGACAGAAATCAGCCCCAGCATTTT.

This clone has just one count. The DNA for the CDR3 is TGTGCCAGCAGCTTAGGGCCAGGGATGCTAGGGGACTATGGCTACACCTTC. This codes for CASSLGPGMLGDYGYTF. V is TRBV7-3 and J is TRBJ1-2; TRBD1 is a possible D gene (5 bases). V lost 2 bases, J lost 3 bases, and 19 bases lay in between. Germline CDR1 SGHTA, CDR2 FQGTGA. The CDR3 totals 17 residues.

The V gene is TRBV2, the J gene TRBJ2-4; tentatively, D is TRBD2 (6 bases). The CDR3 spans 14 residues. Germline lookup yields CDR1 SNHLY and CDR2 FYNNEI. V lost 3 bases, J lost 7 bases, and 13 bases lay in between. CDR3 DNA: TGTGCCAGCAGTGACCTTAGCGGAGATAACATTCAGTACTTC. Translated, it gives CASSDLSGDNIQYF.

The chain joins TRBV29-1 to TRBJ2-7; 8 bases are a match to TRBD1. With V trimmed by 1 base and J by 6 bases, 14 bases remained unmatched. The CDR3 sequence is 16 residues long. Germline V gene lookup returns CDR1 SQVTM and CDR2 ANQGSEA. The DNA of the CDR3 is TGCAGCGTTGAAGGGGGAGATGTACAGGGGGAAGGCGAGCAGTACTTC. Translated, it gives CSVEGGDVQGEGEQYF.

V gene TRBV11-2 combines with J gene TRBJ2-7, with a possible D match to TRBD1 (6 bases). Trimming cost V 5 bases and J 2 bases, with 7 bases left between them. CDR1 is SGHAT and CDR2 is FQNNGV in the germline V gene. CDR3 length: 12 amino acids. The CDR3 spells CASSPGAYEQYF. The CDR3 DNA reads as TGTGCCAGCAGCCCAGGGGCCTACGAGCAGTACTTC. Using reference TRBV11-2 and TRBJ2-7 for the parts outside the CDR3, the full variable domain is EAGVAQSPRYKIIEKRQSVAFWCNPISGHATLYWYQQILGQGPKLLIQFQNNGVVDDSQLPKDRFSAERLKGVDSTLKIQPAKLEDSAVYLCASSPGAYEQYFGPGTRLTVT.

The genes are TRBV5-1 and TRBJ1-6; D call uncertain. This CDR3 spans 16 amino acids. The V gene's germline CDR1 is SGHRS and CDR2 YFSETQ. Trimming stripped 4 bases from V and 2 bases from J, with 13 bases between. Here the CDR3 reads CASSLSVTTYNSPLHF. In nucleotides, the CDR3 is TGCGCCAGCAGCCTTAGCGTGACGACCTATAATTCACCCCTCCACTTT.

This clone was seen only a few times. V is TRBV7-8 and J is TRBJ2-2, with 8 bases matching TRBD1. J was trimmed by 2 bases and V by 4 bases; bases with no gene match: 3. The CDR3 contains 15 residues. Germline V lookup: CDR1 SGHVS, CDR2 FQNEAQ. Here the CDR3 reads CASSWTGSNTGELFF. The DNA for the CDR3 is TGTGCCAGCAGCTGGACAGGGTCTAACACCGGGGAGCTGTTTTTT.

The chain is built from TRBV19 and TRBJ2-7; TRBD2 might be the D (7 bases). V lost 3 bases and J lost 3, with 12 bases in between. CDR3 length: 14 residues. The germline gives CDR1 LNHDA, CDR2 SQIVND (reference sequence). As DNA, the CDR3 is TGTGCCAGTAGTATTGCGGGGGCCAACTACGAGCAGTACTTC. Translation gives CASSIAGANYEQYF.

The rearrangement links TRBV4-1 to TRBJ2-3; 12 positions agree with TRBD2. This CDR3 is built from 17 residues. With 4 bases clipped from V and 0 bases from J, the junction kept 5 bases outside the gene matches. Per germline, CDR1 MGHRA and CDR2 YSYEKL. Here the CDR3 reads CASSLTSGGLSTDTQYF. In nucleotides, the CDR3 is TGCGCCAGCAGCCTTACTAGCGGGGGGCTTAGCACAGATACGCAGTATTTT.